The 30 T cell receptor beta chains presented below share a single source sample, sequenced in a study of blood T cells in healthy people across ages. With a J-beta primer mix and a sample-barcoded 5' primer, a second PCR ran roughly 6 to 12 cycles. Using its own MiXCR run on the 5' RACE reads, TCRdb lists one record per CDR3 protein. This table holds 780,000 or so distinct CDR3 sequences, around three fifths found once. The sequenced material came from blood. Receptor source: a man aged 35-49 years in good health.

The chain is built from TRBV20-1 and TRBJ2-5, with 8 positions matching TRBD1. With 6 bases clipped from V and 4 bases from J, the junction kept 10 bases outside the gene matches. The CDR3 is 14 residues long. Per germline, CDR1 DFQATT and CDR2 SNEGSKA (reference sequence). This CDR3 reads CSANGQGGRETQYF. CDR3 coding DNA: TGCAGTGCAAATGGACAGGGCGGCAGAGAGACCCAGTACTTC.

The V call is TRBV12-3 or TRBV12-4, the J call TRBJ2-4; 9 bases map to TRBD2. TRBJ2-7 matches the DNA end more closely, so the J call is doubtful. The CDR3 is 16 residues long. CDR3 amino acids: CASSLGPSGMGYEQYF. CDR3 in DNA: TGTGCCAGCAGTTTAGGTCCTAGCGGGATGGGCTACGAGCAGTACTTC.

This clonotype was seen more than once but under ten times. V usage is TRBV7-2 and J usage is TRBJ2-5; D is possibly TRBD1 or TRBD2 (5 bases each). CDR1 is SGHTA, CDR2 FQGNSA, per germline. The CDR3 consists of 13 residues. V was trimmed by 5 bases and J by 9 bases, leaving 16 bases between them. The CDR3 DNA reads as TGTGCCAGCAGCGTCCGATCTTGGGACGCCCAGTACTTC. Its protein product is CASSVRSWDAQYF.

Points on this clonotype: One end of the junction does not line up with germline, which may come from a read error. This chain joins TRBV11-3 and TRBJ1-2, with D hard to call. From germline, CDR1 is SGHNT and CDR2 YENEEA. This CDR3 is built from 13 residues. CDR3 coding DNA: TGTGCCTGCAGCTTTGAGGCAGACTATGGCTACACCTTC. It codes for CACSFEADYGYTF.

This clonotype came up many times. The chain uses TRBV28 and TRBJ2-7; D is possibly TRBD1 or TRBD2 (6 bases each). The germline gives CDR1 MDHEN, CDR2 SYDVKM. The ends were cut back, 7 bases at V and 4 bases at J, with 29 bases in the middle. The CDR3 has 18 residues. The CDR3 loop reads CASIAPVGAGSVKYEQYF. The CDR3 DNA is TGTGCCAGCATCGCACCGGTGGGGGCGGGAAGTGTTAAGTACGAGCAGTACTTC.

The CDR3 DNA sequence: TGCAGCGTCAACAGTGTCAATGAGCAGTACTTC. This translates into CSVNSVNEQYF. This chain links TRBV29-1 with TRBJ2-7; D not resolved. This CDR3 has 11 residues. Germline-derived CDR1 and CDR2 are SQVTM and ANQGSEA. V gave up 6 bases and J gave up 7 bases, with 13 bases separating them.

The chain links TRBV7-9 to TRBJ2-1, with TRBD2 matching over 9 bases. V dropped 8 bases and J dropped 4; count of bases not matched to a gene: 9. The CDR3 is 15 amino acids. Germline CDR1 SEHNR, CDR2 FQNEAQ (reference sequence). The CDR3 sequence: CASHPASGVYNEQFF. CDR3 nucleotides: TGTGCCAGCCACCCAGCTAGCGGGGTTTACAATGAGCAGTTCTTC. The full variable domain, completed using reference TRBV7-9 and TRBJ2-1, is DTGVSQNPRHKITKRGQNVTFRCDPISEHNRLYWYRQTLGQGPEFLTYFQNEAQLEKSRLLSDRFSAERPKGSFSTLEIQRTEQGDSAMYLCASHPASGVYNEQFFGPGTRLTVL.

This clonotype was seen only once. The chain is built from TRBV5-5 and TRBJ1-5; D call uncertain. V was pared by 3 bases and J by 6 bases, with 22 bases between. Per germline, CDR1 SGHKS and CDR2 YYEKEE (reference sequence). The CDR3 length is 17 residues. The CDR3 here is CASSSQLWAQGSQPQHF. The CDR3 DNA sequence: TGTGCCAGCAGCTCACAGTTGTGGGCCCAAGGGAGTCAGCCCCAGCATTTT.

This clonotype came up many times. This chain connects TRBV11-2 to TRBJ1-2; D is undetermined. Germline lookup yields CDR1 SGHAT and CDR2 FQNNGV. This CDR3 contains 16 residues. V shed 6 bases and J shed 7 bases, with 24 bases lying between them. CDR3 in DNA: TGTGCCAGCAGAAGAGTACAAATGGCGGGGTCGGGTGGCTACACCTTC. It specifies CASRRVQMAGSGGYTF.

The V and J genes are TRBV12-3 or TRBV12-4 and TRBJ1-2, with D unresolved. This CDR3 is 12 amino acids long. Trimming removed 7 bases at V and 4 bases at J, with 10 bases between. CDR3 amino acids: CASTTLSYGYTF. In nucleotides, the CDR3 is TGTGCCAGCACCACTCTCAGCTATGGCTACACCTTC.

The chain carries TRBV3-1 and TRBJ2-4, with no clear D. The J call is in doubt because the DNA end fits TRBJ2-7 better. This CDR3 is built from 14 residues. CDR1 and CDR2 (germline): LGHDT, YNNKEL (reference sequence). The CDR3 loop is CASSLGPPSYEQYF. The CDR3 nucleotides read TGTGCCAGCAGCCTAGGGCCCCCCTCCTACGAGCAGTACTTC.

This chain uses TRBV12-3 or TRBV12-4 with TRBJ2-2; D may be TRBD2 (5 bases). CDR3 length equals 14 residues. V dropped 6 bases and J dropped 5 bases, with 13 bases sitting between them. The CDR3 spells CASSLSGKTGELFF. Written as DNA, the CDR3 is TGTGCCAGCAGCTTGTCGGGGAAAACCGGGGAGCTGTTTTTT.

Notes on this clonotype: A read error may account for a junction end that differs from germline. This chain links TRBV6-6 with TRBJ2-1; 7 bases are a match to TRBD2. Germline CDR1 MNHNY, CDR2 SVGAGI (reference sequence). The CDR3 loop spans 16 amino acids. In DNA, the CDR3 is TGTGCCAGCAGCGACGCAGCGGGAAGAATCTACAATGGGCAGTTCTTC. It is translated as CASSDAAGRIYNGQFF.

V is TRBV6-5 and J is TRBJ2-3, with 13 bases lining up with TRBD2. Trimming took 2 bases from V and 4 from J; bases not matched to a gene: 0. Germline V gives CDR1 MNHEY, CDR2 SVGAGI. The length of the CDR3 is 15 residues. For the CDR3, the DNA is TGTGCCAGCAGTTACGGACTAGCGGGAGCAGATACGCAGTATTTT. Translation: CASSYGLAGADTQYF.

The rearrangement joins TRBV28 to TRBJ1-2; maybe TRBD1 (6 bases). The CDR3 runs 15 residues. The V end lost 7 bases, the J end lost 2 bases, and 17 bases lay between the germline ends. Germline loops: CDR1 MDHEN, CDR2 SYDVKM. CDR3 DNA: TGTGCCAGCATCAAAGGTGGAGGGGGGAACTATGGCTACACCTTC. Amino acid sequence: CASIKGGGGNYGYTF.

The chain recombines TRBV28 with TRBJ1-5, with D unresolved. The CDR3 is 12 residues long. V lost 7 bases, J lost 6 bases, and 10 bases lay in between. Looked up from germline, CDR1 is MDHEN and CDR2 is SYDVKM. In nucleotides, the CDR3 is TGTGCCAGCAACAAGGGTACTCAGCCCCAGCATTTT. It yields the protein CASNKGTQPQHF.

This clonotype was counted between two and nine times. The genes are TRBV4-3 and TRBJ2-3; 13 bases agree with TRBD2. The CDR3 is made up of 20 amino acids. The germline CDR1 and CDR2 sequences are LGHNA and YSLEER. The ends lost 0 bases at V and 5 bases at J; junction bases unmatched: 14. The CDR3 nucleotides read TGCGCCAGCAGCCAAGATAGGGCAATGACTAGCGGGAGGAGGGGAGATACGCAGTATTTT. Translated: CASSQDRAMTSGRRGDTQYF.

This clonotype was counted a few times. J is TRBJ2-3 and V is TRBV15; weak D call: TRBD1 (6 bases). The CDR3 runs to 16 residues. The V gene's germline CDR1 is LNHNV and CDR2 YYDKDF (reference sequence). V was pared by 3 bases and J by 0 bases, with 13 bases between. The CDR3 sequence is CATSSFRDTSTDTQYF. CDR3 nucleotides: TGTGCCACCAGCAGCTTCCGGGACACTAGCACAGATACGCAGTATTTT.

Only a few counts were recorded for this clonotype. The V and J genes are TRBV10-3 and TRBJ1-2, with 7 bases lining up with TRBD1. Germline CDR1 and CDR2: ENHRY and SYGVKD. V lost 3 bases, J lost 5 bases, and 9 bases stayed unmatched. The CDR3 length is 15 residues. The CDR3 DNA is TGTGCCATCAGTGACGCAGGGGGGGTAAAATATGGCTACACCTTC. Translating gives CAISDAGGVKYGYTF.

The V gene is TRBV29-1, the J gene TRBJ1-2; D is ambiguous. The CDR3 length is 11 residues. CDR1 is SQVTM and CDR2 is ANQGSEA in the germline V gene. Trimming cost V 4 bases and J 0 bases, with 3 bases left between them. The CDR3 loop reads CSVAANYGYTF. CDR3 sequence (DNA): TGCAGCGTTGCAGCTAACTATGGCTACACCTTC.

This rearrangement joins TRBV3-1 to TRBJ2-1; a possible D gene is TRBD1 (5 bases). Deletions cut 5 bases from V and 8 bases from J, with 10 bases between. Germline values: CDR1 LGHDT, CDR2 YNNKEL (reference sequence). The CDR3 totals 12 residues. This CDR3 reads CASSRGMDEQFF. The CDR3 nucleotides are TGTGCCAGCAGCAGGGGAATGGATGAGCAGTTCTTC.

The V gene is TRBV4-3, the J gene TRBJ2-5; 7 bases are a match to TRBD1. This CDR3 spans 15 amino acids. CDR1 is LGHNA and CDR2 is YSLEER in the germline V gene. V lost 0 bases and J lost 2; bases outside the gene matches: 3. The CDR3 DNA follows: TGCGCCAGCAGCCAAGATTGGGACAGACAAGAGACCCAGTACTTC. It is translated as CASSQDWDRQETQYF.

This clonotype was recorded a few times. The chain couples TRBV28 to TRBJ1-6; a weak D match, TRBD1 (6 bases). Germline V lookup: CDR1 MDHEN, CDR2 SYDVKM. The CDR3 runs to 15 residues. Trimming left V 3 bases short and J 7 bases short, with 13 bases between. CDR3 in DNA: TGTGCCAGCAGTTTTCTCGGGACACGCAATTCACCCCTCCACTTT. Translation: CASSFLGTRNSPLHF.

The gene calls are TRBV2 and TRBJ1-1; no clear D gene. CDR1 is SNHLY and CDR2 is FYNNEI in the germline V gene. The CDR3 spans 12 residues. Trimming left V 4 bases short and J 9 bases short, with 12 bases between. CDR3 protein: CASSVTSLKAFF. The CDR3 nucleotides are TGTGCCAGCAGTGTAACAAGTCTAAAAGCTTTCTTT. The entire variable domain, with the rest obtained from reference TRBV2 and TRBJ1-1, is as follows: EPEVTQTPSHQVTQMGQEVILRCVPISNHLYFYWYRQILGQKVEFLVSFYNNEISEKSEIFDDQFSVERPDGSNFTLKIRSTKLEDSAMYFCASSVTSLKAFFGQGTRLTVV.

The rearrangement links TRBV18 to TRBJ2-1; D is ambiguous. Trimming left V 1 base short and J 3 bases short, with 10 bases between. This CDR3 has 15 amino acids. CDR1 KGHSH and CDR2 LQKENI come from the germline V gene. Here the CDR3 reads CASSPQGRSYNEQFF. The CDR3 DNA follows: TGTGCCAGCTCACCACAAGGACGAAGCTACAATGAGCAGTTCTTC.

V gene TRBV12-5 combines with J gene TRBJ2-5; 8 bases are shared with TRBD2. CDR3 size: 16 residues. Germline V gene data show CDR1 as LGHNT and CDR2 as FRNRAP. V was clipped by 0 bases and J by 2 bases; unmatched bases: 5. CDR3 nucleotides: TGTGCTAGTGGTTTGGTAACTAGCGGATTTCAAGAGACCCAGTACTTC. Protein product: CASGLVTSGFQETQYF.

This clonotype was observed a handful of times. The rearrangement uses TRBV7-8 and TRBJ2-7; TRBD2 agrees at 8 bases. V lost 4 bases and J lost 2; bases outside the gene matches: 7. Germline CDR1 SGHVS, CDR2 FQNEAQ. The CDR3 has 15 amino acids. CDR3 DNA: TGTGCCAGCAGCTCCGGGAGGGACTTAACCTACGAGCAGTACTTC. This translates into CASSSGRDLTYEQYF.

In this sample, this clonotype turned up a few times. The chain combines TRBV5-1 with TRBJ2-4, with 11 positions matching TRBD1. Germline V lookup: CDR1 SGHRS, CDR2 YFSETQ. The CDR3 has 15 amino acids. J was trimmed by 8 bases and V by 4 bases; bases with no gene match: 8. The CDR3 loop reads CASSVGTGGLDIQYF. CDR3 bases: TGCGCCAGCAGCGTCGGGACAGGGGGATTGGACATTCAGTACTTC.

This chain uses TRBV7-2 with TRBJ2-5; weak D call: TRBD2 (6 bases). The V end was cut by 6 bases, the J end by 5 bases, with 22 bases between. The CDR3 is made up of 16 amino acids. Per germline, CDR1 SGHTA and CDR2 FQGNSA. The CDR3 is CASRGTTPRREETQYF. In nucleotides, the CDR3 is TGTGCCAGCAGGGGCACCACCCCCCGGAGGGAGGAGACCCAGTACTTC.

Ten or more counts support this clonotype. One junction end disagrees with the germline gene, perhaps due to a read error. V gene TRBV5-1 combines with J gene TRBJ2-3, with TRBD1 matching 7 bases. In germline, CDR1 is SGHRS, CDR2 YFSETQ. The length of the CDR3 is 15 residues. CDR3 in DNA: TGTGCCAGCAGCCTCCGACAGGGCGGGACAGATACGCAGTATTTT. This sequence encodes CASSLRQGGTDTQYF.